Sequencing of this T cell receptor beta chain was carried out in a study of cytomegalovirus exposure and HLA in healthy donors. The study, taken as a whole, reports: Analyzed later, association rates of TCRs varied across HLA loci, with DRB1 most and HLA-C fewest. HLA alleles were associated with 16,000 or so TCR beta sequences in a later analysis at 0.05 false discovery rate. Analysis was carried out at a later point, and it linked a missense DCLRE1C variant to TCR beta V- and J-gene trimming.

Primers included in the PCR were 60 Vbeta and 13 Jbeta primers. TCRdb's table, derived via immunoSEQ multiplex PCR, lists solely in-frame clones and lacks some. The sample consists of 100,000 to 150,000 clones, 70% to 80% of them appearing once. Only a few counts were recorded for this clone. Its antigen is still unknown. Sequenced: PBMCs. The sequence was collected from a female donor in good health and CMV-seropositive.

This CDR3 reads CASSLSRGPYNEQFF. In nucleotides, the CDR3 is TGTGCCAGTAGTCTCTCCCGGGGTCCCTACAATGAGCAGTTCTTC. The J gene is TRBJ2-1, the V gene TRBV19; D possibly corresponds to TRBD2 (5 bases). V shed 5 bases and J shed 2 bases, with 13 bases lying between them. CDR1 is LNHDA and CDR2 is SQIVND in the germline V gene (reference sequence). The CDR3 runs 15 residues.